The rows below give T cell receptor beta chains drawn from one sample of a study of blood T cell repertoires in COVID-19. Assay used: immunoSEQ multiplex PCR; TCRdb lists only in-frame clones, some missing. The sample includes roughly 170,000 clones, 79% seen only once; the top ten take 8.1%. The sequenced sample consisted of peripheral blood. The receptors were gathered from a woman aged 55-70 years with COVID-19, enrolled during active disease. Both conserved end residues are part of each CDR3.

V: TRBV6-1; J: TRBJ1-1; CDR3: CASSEGHMNTEAFF
V: TRBV6-6; J: TRBJ1-2; CDR3: CASSDRGNYGYTF
V: TRBV28; J: TRBJ1-3; CDR3: CASSPWDRVFRNTIYF
V: TRBV29-1; J: TRBJ1-3; CDR3: CSVEAFSGNTIYF
V: TRBV7-8; J: TRBJ2-1; CDR3: CASSSGHYNEQFF
V: TRBV6-5; J: TRBJ2-5; CDR3: CASRSQGNQETQYF
V: TRBV6-5; J: TRBJ1-5; CDR3: CASSYSRTGERPQHF
V: TRBV7-8; J: TRBJ2-5; CDR3: CASSSGQGGEETQYF
V: TRBV2; J: TRBJ1-1; CDR3: CASRWGQNLFTEAFF
V: TRBV28; J: TRBJ1-2; CDR3: CASSDQTAVYGYTF
V: TRBV5-4; J: TRBJ2-5; CDR3: CASSTSGRMVGETQYF
V: TRBV2; J: TRBJ2-3; CDR3: CASSGPAWTDTQYF
V: TRBV7-9; J: TRBJ2-3; CDR3: CASSLLGRLTDTQYF
V: TRBV7-9; J: TRBJ1-1; CDR3: CASSPRPVLGNTEAFF
V: TRBV9; J: TRBJ2-3; CDR3: CASTGALGGTQYF
V: TRBV5-4; J: TRBJ2-1; CDR3: CASSPGGTFSYNEQFF
V: TRBV7-2; J: TRBJ1-5; CDR3: CASSLAPGMSQSQHF
V: TRBV9; J: TRBJ2-1; CDR3: CASSGAWGGNEQFF
V: TRBV27; J: TRBJ2-1; CDR3: CASSLTSGSNNEQFF
V: TRBV9; J: TRBJ2-7; CDR3: CASSVGGRTGQANEQYF
V: TRBV28; J: TRBJ1-2; CDR3: CASSPIRGAQDGYTF
V: TRBV4-1; J: TRBJ2-3; CDR3: CASRGLAGAPDTQYF
V: TRBV18; J: TRBJ2-1; CDR3: CASSPRQAGASYNEQFF
V: TRBV7-3; J: TRBJ2-2; CDR3: CASSLNGRVNTGELFF
V: TRBV7-8; J: TRBJ2-7; CDR3: CASSLGLRGLNEQYF
V: TRBV20-1; J: TRBJ2-3; CDR3: CSAVRDTQYF
V: TRBV19; J: TRBJ2-2; CDR3: CASRGLPVESAGELFF
V: TRBV10-3; J: TRBJ1-1; CDR3: CAISEWGVGTEAFF
V: TRBV7-3; J: TRBJ1-1; CDR3: CASSTYPGNTEAFF
V: TRBV4-1; J: TRBJ2-2; CDR3: CASSQGGAGGSLPGELFF
V: TRBV6-1; J: TRBJ1-2; CDR3: CASSERGIYGYTF
V: TRBV15; J: TRBJ2-1; CDR3: CATSSADRGHSSYNEQFF
V: TRBV25-1; J: TRBJ2-1; CDR3: CASSGLAGRTSEQFF
V: TRBV29-1; J: TRBJ2-3; CDR3: CSVRDRVTDTQYF
V: TRBV13; J: TRBJ1-2; CDR3: CASSIQRQTAYTF
V: TRBV9; J: TRBJ2-2; CDR3: CASSVVGGGADGELFF
V: TRBV30; J: TRBJ2-3; CDR3: CAWNFQGVTQYF
V: TRBV7-6; J: TRBJ2-1; CDR3: CASSSQPSGGNEQFF
V: TRBV7-2; J: TRBJ1-6; CDR3: CASSTSTGANSPLHF
V: TRBV28; J: TRBJ1-5; CDR3: CASSPTGGQGQPQHF
V: TRBV3-1/TRBV3-2; J: TRBJ2-7; CDR3: CASSPRDRISYEQYF
V: TRBV15; J: TRBJ2-3; CDR3: CATSRGGDSDTQYF
V: TRBV28; J: TRBJ1-5; CDR3: CASSLGQGFRQPQHF
V: TRBV5-5; J: TRBJ2-1; CDR3: CASSTGTGAYNEQFF
V: TRBV5-8; J: TRBJ1-2; CDR3: CASSWTAYYGYTF
V: TRBV6-4; J: TRBJ1-1; CDR3: CASSVEANTEAFF
V: TRBV7-2; J: TRBJ2-2; CDR3: CASSLGRGDTGELFF
V: TRBV14; J: TRBJ2-5; CDR3: CASSQEVRFGLAGGPGTGETQYF
V: TRBV14; J: TRBJ1-6; CDR3: CASSQERVPGWSPLHF
V: TRBV7-3; J: TRBJ2-3; CDR3: CASSPGTGGYDTQYF
V: TRBV14; J: TRBJ2-7; CDR3: CASSQSQQGAFDEQYF